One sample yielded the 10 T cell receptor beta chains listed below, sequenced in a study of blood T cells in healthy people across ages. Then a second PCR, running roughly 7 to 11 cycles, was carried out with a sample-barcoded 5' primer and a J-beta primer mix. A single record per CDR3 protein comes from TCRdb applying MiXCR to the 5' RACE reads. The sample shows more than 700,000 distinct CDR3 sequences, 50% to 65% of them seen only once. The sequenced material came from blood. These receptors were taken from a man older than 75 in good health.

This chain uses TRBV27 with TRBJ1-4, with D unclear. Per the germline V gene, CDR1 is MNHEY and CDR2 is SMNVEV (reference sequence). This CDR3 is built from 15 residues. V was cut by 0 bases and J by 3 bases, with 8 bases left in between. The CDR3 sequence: CASSLSTHPNEKLFF. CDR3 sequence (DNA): TGTGCCAGCAGTTTATCGACACATCCTAATGAAAAACTGTTTTTT. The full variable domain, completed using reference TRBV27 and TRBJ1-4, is EAQVTQNPRYLITVTGKKLTVTCSQNMNHEYMSWYRQDPGLGLRQIYYSMNVEVTDKGDVPEGYKVSRKEKRNFPLILESPSPNQTSLYFCASSLSTHPNEKLFFGSGTQLSVL.

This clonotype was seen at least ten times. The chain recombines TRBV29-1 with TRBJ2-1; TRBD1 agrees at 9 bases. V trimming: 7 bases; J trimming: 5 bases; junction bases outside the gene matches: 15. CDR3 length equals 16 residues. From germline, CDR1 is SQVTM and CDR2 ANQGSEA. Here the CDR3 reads CSGTGVSTLTNNEQFF. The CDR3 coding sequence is TGCAGCGGGACAGGGGTCTCAACCCTTACCAACAATGAGCAGTTCTTC.

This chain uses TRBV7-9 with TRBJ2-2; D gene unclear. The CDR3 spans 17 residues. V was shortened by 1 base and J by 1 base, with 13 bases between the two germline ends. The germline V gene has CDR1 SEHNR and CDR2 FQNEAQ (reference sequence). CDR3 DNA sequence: TGTGCCAGCAGCTTAGGAGGAGTGTGGGTGAACACCGGGGAGCTGTTTTTT. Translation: CASSLGGVWVNTGELFF.

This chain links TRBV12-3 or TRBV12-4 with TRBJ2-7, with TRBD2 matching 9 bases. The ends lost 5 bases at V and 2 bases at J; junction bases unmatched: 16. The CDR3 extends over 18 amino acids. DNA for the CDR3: TGTGCCAGCAGTCAAGGACTAGCGTGGGAGCACGCCCCCTACGAGCAGTACTTC. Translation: CASSQGLAWEHAPYEQYF.

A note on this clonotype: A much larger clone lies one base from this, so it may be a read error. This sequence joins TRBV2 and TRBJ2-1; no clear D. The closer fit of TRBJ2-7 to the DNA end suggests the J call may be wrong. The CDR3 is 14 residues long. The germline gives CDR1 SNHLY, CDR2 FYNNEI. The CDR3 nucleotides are TGTGCCAGCAGTGAGGCGGCCAAGAAGAATGAGCAGTACTTC. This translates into CASSEAAKKNEQYF.

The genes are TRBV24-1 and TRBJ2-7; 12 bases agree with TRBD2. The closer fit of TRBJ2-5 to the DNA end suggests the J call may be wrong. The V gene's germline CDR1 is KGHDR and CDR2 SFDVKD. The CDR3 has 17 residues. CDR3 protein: CATSAPGLAGLVETQYF. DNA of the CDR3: TGTGCCACCAGCGCGCCGGGACTAGCGGGCCTCGTGGAGACCCAGTACTTC.

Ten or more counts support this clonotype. The CDR3: CASSLGTQTEAFF. As DNA, the CDR3 is TGTGCCAGCAGCTTAGGAACTCAGACTGAAGCTTTCTTT. The chain combines TRBV7-3 with TRBJ1-1; no reliable D call. CDR1 is SGHTA, CDR2 FQGTGA, per germline. This CDR3 has 13 residues. The V end lost 2 bases, the J end lost 5 bases, and 9 bases lay between the germline ends.

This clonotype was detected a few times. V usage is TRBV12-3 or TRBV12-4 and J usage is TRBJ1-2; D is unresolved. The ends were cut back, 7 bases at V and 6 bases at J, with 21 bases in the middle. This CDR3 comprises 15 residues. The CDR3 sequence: CASTSLALAVNGYTF. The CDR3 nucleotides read TGTGCCAGCACTAGTTTAGCCTTGGCGGTTAATGGCTACACCTTC.

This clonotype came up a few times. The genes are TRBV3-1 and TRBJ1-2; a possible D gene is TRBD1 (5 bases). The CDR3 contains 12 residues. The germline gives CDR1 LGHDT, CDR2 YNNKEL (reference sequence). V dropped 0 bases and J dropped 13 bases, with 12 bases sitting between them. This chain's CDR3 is CASSQDRRGCTF. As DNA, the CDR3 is TGTGCCAGCAGCCAAGATCGGAGGGGTTGCACCTTC.

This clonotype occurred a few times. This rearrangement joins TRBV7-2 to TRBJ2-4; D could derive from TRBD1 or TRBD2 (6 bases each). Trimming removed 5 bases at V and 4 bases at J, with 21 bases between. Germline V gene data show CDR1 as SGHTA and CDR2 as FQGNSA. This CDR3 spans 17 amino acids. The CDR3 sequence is CASSPLVSGAGKNIQYF. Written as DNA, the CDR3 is TGTGCCAGCAGCCCCCTCGTTTCGGGGGCCGGGAAAAACATTCAGTACTTC.